The text below deals with one T cell receptor beta chain. The target antigen is unknown. This sample is part of a study of CD8+ T cells in alopecia areata. Treatment: oral pan-JAK inhibitor, 5-10 mg twice daily. Whole-study findings and limits: Any link of baseline CD8+ expansion to response, resting on one nonresponder, remains uncertain.

The CDR3 has 12 residues. Germline CDR1 and CDR2: ENHRY and SYGVKD. The germline V and J ends were trimmed by 4 bases and 6 bases, with 7 bases remaining between them. Sequencing relied on a cDNA template that was reverse transcribed from extracted RNA. Only in-frame clones appear in the TCRdb table, and some are missing; sequencing was by immunoSEQ multiplex PCR. This table holds some 170,000 clones, 58% found once. The rearrangement links TRBV10-3 to TRBJ2-1; no clear D gene. This sequence originates from a human donor with alopecia areata. The starting material was CD4+ T cells sorted from blood, obtained at approximately week 56, from a patient treated with tofacitinib. CDR3 in DNA: TGTGCCATCAGTGTTATAGGCAATGAGCAGTTCTTC. Amino acid sequence: CAISVIGNEQFF.